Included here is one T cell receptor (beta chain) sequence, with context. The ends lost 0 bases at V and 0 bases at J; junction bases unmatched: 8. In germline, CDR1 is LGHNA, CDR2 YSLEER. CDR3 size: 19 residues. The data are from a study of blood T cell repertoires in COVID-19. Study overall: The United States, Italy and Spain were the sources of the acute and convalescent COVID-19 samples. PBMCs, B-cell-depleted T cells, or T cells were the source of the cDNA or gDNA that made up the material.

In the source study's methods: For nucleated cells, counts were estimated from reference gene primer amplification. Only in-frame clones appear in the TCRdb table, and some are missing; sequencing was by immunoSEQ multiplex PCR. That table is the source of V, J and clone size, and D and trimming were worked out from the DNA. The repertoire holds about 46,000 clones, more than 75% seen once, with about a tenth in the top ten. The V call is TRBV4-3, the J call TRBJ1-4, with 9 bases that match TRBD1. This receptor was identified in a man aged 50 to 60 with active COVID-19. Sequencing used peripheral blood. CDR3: CASSQELGQGVATNEKLFF. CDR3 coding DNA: TGCGCCAGCAGCCAAGAATTGGGACAGGGCGTTGCAACTAATGAAAAACTGTTTTTT.